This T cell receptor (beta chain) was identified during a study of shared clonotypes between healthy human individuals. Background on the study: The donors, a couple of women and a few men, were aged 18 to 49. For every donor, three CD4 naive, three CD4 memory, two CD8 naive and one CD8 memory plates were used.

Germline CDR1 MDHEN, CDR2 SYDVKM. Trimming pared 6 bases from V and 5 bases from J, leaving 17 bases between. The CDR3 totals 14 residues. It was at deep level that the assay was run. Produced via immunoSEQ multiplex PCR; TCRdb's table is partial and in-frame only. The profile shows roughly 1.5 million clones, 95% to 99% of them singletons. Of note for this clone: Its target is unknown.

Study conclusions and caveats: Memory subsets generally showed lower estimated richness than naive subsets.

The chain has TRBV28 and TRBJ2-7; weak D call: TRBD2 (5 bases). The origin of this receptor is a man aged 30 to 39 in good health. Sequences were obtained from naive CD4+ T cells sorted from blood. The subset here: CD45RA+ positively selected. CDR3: CASRRASPSNEQYF. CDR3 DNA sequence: TGTGCCAGCAGACGGGCTAGCCCTTCTAACGAGCAGTACTTC.